This TCR beta chain was obtained from a study of technical replicates of blood from a handful of donors. This CDR3 has 15 amino acids. The V segment lost 3 bases and the J segment 6 bases; nucleotides outside the gene matches: 8. From germline, CDR1 is SEHNR and CDR2 FQNEAQ (reference sequence). Libraries were prepared by immunoSEQ multiplex PCR; TCRdb keeps only in-frame clonotypes and omits some of them. The data contain under 100,000 clones, around 94% of them seen just once; the ten biggest clones take up 0.25%. The source of this sequence is a human donor in good health. The sequenced sample consisted of T cells isolated from PBMCs. The rearrangement uses TRBV7-9 and TRBJ2-7, with 10 positions matching TRBD2. CDR3 nucleotide sequence: TGTGCCAGCAGCTTTCAGAGCGGGGGGGGTGGCGAGCAGTACTTC. Its protein is CASSFQSGGGGEQYF.